This TCR beta chain was observed in a study of tumor-infiltrating lymphocytes in primary liver carcinoma (dated by TCRdb to 2016 to 2017). The study in broad terms: Of the five patients, three men and two women aged 30 to 69 years, four had hepatocellular carcinoma and one had combined HCC and intrahepatic cholangiocarcinoma. Agilent mRNA microarray profiling was performed on the approximately 25 tumor region samples to relate TCRbeta repertoire diversity to the local molecular phenotype. A total of about 35 specimens from 5 patients, comprising approximately 25 tumor regions, 5 adjacent noncancerous liver tissues and 5 peripheral blood samples, were covered by TCRbeta repertoire sequencing. The five patients had tumors of stage T1-T3 N0M0, with maximum diameters ranging from about 4 to 11 cm. Reproducibility between technical replicate repertoires was high, with correlation coefficients above 0.95 and mean shared-clone rates roughly 0.87. Across five regions of each liver tumor, along with adjacent normal tissue and blood, the study brought together TCRbeta repertoire sequencing, expression microarrays and whole-exome sequencing. Samples yielded roughly 3.65 to 7.5 million productive TCRbeta reads; read depth did not differ significantly between tissue types. What the work shows at the level of the full study, not this receptor alone: Only a few patients were included in the study, and the authors note that the findings should be validated in a larger study. Just about 7.5-25% of top clones turned up in all five regions of a tumor, which suggests spatial heterogeneity among tumor-infiltrating T cells. Because only the TCR beta chain was sequenced and unpaired alpha chains were not captured, true repertoire diversity is likely underestimated. Consistent with antigen-driven expansion, pairs of tumor regions showed higher repertoire overlap (mean roughly 36%) than either tumor-adjacent pairs (around 17%) or tumor-blood pairs (around 15%). Because the samples were bulk and unsorted, CD4+ and CD8+ T cell repertoires could not be compared. A significantly larger repertoire fraction was made up by the top 250 clones in tumors than in blood (p = 0.039).

Trimming costs V 3 bases and J 3 bases, and their ends lie 6 bases apart. Spanning cysteine to phenylalanine, the CDR3 consists of 12 amino acids. Of the read, only the CDR3 DNA is kept; its 36 bases are in frame from base 1. This clonotype is medium-sized (0.01 to 0.1%). Its antigen specificity is not known. Per-nucleotide qualities are absent, and no much larger clonotype sits a single base away. A constant-region primer and ProtoScript II reverse transcriptase were used to reverse-transcribe TCRbeta-specific cDNA from 500 ng total RNA. TCRbeta libraries were built with three nested multiplex PCR rounds, a slightly modified ARM-PCR procedure. Each of the first two PCR rounds ran for approximately 10 cycles using multiplex TRBV1-TRBV30 forward primers together with a Cbeta reverse primer. Sample barcodes and Illumina adapters were added in a final 25-cycle PCR using Deep VentR polymerase. Amplicons of 200-500 bp were gel-purified with a QIAquick gel extraction kit before sequencing. TCRbeta amplicons were sequenced on an Illumina HiSeq 2500 with 250-bp paired-end reads. The study's processing was this. To recover full CDR3 sequences, reads were quality-trimmed using Trimmomatic v0.33 and paired reads were then merged using FLASH v1.2.11. V, D and J germline segments were assigned to the rearranged TCRbeta sequences by MiGEC v1.2.1b. VDJtools v1.0.0 computed clonotype statistics and Shannon-Wiener diversity indices. Except for diversity analysis, only the 250 most abundant clonotypes of each sample were used in subsequent analyses to reduce sampling bias. TCRdb took the public reads, trimmed them with fastp at Q25, ran MiXCR for clone calling and kept in-frame beta chains. Merged by CDR3 protein, the rows form single entries marked with the most common genes and DNA. The V and J calls shown here were made by TCRdb, not taken from the authors' results. In this sample the table shows tens of thousands of distinct CDR3 sequences, over 60% of which occur a single time. The top ten constitute around 19% of the sample.

Total RNA and DNA were co-extracted from about 19-30 mg of bulk tissue with the AllPrep DNA/RNA mini kit, without cell sorting. Surgical resection was performed in China between 2015 and early 2016 on a handful of patients with histopathologically diagnosed primary liver carcinoma. Chronic HBV infection was present in the patients, and the patients were treatment-naive at sampling. Each tumor was sampled at five spatially separated regions: the superior, inferior, left-lateral and right-lateral poles and the tumor centre. According to histology, viable tumor cells made up more than 75% of every tumor sample. Fresh tumor and adjacent tissue pieces were bisected, with one half stored in RNAlater at -80 degrees C and the other half sent for histology.

The TCR comes from a man in his forties with primary liver carcinoma and hepatitis B virus infection. This sequence uses TRBV12-3 or TRBV12-4 and TRBJ2-7, and TRBD1 may be the D gene, going by 5 matching bases. Material: liver tumor tissue from sampling region 1. In light of the paper, this sample's cell subset or site label describes: tumor region T1, superior pole. Read as DNA, the sequence is TGTGCCAGCAGTTTTGACAGCTACGAGCAGTACTTC. Its product reads: CASSFDSYEQYF.